This is a list of T cell receptor beta chains from one sample in a study of blood T cell repertoires in COVID-19. Only in-frame clones appear in the TCRdb table, and some are missing; sequencing was by immunoSEQ multiplex PCR. The table has roughly 60,000 clones, over 75% seen once; the top ten hold 3.5% to 4.5%. The sequencing input was peripheral blood. The receptors here all came from a man aged 45-65 years with active COVID-19. The CDR3 runs from the conserved cysteine through the conserved F or W. The D gene is left open where the match is weak.

DNA,CDR3,length,V,J,D
TGTGCCAGCTCACCCGGACAGGGAGGCTTAAATCAGCCCCAGCATTTT,CASSPGQGGLNQPQHF,16,TRBV18,TRBJ1-5,TRBD1
TGTGCCAGCAGCCCGGGACTTTACGGGCCAGATACGCAGTATTTT,CASSPGLYGPDTQYF,15,TRBV9,TRBJ2-3,-
TGTGCCAGCAGCCAAGCAGGGGGCGGCAATCAGCCCCAGCATTTT,CASSQAGGGNQPQHF,15,TRBV4-2,TRBJ1-5,TRBD1
TGTGCCAGCAGCTTGGCAGGGACTAACTATGGCTACACCTTC,CASSLAGTNYGYTF,14,TRBV5-4,TRBJ1-2,-
TGTGCCAGCAGCCGGAGACAGGGAGGAAATTCACCCCTCCACTTT,CASSRRQGGNSPLHF,15,TRBV14,TRBJ1-6,TRBD1
TGTGCCAGTAGTACCGCCCGACAGGGGATTGCAGATACGCAGTATTTT,CASSTARQGIADTQYF,16,TRBV19,TRBJ2-3,TRBD1
TGTGCCATCAGTGAGAAGGGGACAGGGAAAGGCTACACCTTC,CAISEKGTGKGYTF,14,TRBV10-3,TRBJ1-2,TRBD1
TGTGCCAGCAGCCCTCGACTTGACAGGGCGAATTCACCCCTCCACTTT,CASSPRLDRANSPLHF,16,TRBV11-2,TRBJ1-6,TRBD1
TGCAGCGTTATACAGGGATACGGCTACACCTTC,CSVIQGYGYTF,11,TRBV29-1,TRBJ1-2,-
TGTGCCAGCAGTTTAAACAGGGTGGGTGGCTACACCTTC,CASSLNRVGGYTF,13,TRBV28,TRBJ1-2,-